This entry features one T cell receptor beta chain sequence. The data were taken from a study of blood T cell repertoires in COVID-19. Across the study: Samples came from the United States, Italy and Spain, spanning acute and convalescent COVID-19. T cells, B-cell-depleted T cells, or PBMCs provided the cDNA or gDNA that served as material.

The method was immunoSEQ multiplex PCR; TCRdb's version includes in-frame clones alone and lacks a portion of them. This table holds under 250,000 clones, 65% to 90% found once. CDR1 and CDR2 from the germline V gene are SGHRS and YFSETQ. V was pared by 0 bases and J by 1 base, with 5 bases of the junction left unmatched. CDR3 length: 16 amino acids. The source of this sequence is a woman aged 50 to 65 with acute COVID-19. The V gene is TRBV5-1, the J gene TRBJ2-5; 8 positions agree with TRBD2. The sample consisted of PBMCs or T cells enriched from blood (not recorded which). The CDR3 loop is CASSLGVAGSQETQYF. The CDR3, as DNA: TGCGCCAGCAGCTTGGGTGTAGCGGGGTCCCAAGAGACCCAGTACTTC.